The 18 T cell receptor beta chains below all came from one sample that was sequenced in a study of T cells in pancreatic ductal adenocarcinoma. No neoadjuvant therapy was given to the selected pancreatic ductal adenocarcinoma patients before their surgery. Produced via immunoSEQ multiplex PCR; TCRdb's table is partial and in-frame only. The table has 97,000 or so clones, nearly 95% seen once; the top ten hold under 3.5%. The sequenced material came from PBMCs. The receptors come from a human donor with pancreatic ductal adenocarcinoma.

The chain links TRBV7-2 to TRBJ2-2; tentative D call: TRBD1 (6 bases). The CDR3 sequence is 15 residues long. Trimming removed 3 bases from V and 0 bases from J, with 8 bases in between. Germline CDR1 SGHTA, CDR2 FQGNSA. Written as DNA, the CDR3 is TGTGCCAGCAGCTTTGGACAGCCGAACACCGGGGAGCTGTTTTTT. It encodes CASSFGQPNTGELFF.

The rearrangement uses TRBV5-1 and TRBJ2-3; D is possibly TRBD1 (5 bases). Germline CDR1 reads SGHRS; CDR2 reads YFSETQ. The V and J ends lost 0 bases and 3 bases respectively, with 14 bases between them. The CDR3 sequence is 16 residues long. The CDR3 DNA reads TGCGCCAGCAGCTTGGCCCTCGACAGCGAGACAGATACGCAGTATTTT. Encoded protein: CASSLALDSETDTQYF.

The chain recombines TRBV5-1 with TRBJ2-5; 11 nucleotides agree with TRBD2. The CDR3 extends over 16 amino acids. CDR1 and CDR2 from the germline V gene are SGHRS and YFSETQ. V was clipped by 4 bases and J by 0 bases; unmatched bases: 5. The chain's CDR3 is CASSKGTSGHQETQYF. CDR3 nucleotides: TGCGCCAGCAGCAAGGGGACTAGCGGCCACCAAGAGACCCAGTACTTC.

This chain links TRBV2 with TRBJ2-7; 7 bases line up with TRBD2. The CDR3 runs to 13 residues. The V and J ends lost 9 bases and 2 bases, in that order; junction bases with no gene match: 7. Per germline, CDR1 SNHLY and CDR2 FYNNEI. The CDR3 DNA is TGTGCCAGAGCGGGACGGAGCACCTACGAGCAGTACTTC. Translating it yields CARAGRSTYEQYF.

The chain joins TRBV5-4 to TRBJ2-3, with 8 bases fitting TRBD2. Germline CDR1 and CDR2: SGHNT and YYREEE (reference sequence). The CDR3 totals 17 residues. J lost 0 bases, V lost 1 base, and 7 bases had no gene match. CDR3 sequence (DNA): TGTGCCAGCAGCTTGCTGGTAGCGGGAACTAGCACAGATACGCAGTATTTT. It encodes CASSLLVAGTSTDTQYF.

The V and J genes are TRBV5-6 and TRBJ2-1; the D gene is possibly TRBD1 (5 bases). Between the trimmed V and J ends, which lost 3 bases and 10 bases, there was a span of 11 bases. The CDR3 is 12 residues long. The germline V gene encodes CDR1 SGHDT and CDR2 YYEEEE. This CDR3 reads CASSSGYREQFF. Here the CDR3 DNA reads TGTGCCAGCAGCTCAGGGTATCGGGAGCAGTTCTTC.

This chain joins TRBV6-1 and TRBJ2-7; D might be TRBD1 (6 bases). Trimming removed 6 bases from V and 3 bases from J, with 12 bases in between. The germline gives CDR1 MNHNS, CDR2 SASEGT. This CDR3 is 13 amino acids long. CDR3 sequence: CASRMTGSYEQYF. The CDR3 region has the DNA TGTGCCAGCAGAATGACAGGTAGCTACGAGCAGTACTTC.

The chain has TRBV4-3 and TRBJ2-7; no definite D call. The length of the CDR3 is 13 residues. Germline CDR1 and CDR2: LGHNA and YSLEER. V shed 0 bases and J shed 2 bases, with 5 bases lying between them. CDR3 DNA sequence: TGCGCCAGCAGCCAAGATCGGGCCTACGAGCAGTACTTC. Residues: CASSQDRAYEQYF.

The chain couples TRBV5-1 to TRBJ2-5, with 12 bases aligning to TRBD2. Losses at the gene ends were 0 bases for V and 3 bases for J; bases not matched to a gene: 3. CDR3 length: 16 amino acids. Germline V gene sequence: CDR1 SGHRS, CDR2 YFSETQ. CDR3 region: CASSLGPSGREETQYF. The CDR3 DNA is TGCGCCAGCAGCTTGGGCCCTAGCGGGAGGGAAGAGACCCAGTACTTC.

The chain uses TRBV30 and TRBJ2-3; the D gene is possibly TRBD1 (5 bases). This CDR3 has 11 residues. The V and J ends lost 2 bases and 6 bases respectively, with 6 bases between them. Germline CDR1 is GTSNPN and CDR2 is SVGIG (reference sequence). The CDR3 coding sequence is TGTGCCTGGAGTAGACAGGATACGCAGTATTTT. This gives the protein CAWSRQDTQYF.

The chain links TRBV7-9 to TRBJ2-7; 7 bases fit TRBD2. This CDR3 contains 17 residues. Per germline, CDR1 SEHNR and CDR2 FQNEAQ (reference sequence). With V trimmed by 3 bases and J by 5 bases, 16 bases remained unmatched. CDR3 sequence: CASSFPRGSGKFHEQYF. DNA for the CDR3: TGTGCCAGCAGCTTCCCTCGAGGGAGCGGGAAATTCCACGAGCAGTACTTC.

The chain has TRBV18 and TRBJ2-7; tentatively, D is TRBD1 (5 bases). Deletions cut 1 base from V and 4 bases from J, with 11 bases between. The germline V gene has CDR1 KGHSH and CDR2 LQKENI. The CDR3 is made up of 14 amino acids. Written as DNA, the CDR3 is TGTGCCAGCTCACCACAAGGGGCTCGATACGAGCAGTACTTC. This encodes CASSPQGARYEQYF.

This chain joins TRBV19 and TRBJ1-2, with D possibly matching TRBD1 (5 bases). Looked up from germline, CDR1 is LNHDA and CDR2 is SQIVND (reference sequence). CDR3 length: 17 residues. The V end lost 10 bases, the J end lost 4 bases, and 28 bases lay between the germline ends. The CDR3 protein is CATLAQPGTASLYGYTF. In nucleotides, the CDR3 is TGTGCCACCCTAGCCCAACCCGGGACTGCGAGCCTCTATGGCTACACCTTC.

The genes are TRBV4-3 and TRBJ1-4; no clear D gene. CDR1 is LGHNA and CDR2 is YSLEER in the germline V gene. The germline V and J ends were trimmed by 8 bases and 0 bases, with 7 bases remaining between them. This CDR3 spans 13 amino acids. The CDR3 DNA reads TGCGCCAGCGGAACAGCAACTAATGAAAAACTGTTTTTT. This encodes CASGTATNEKLFF.

This sequence joins TRBV7-8 and TRBJ2-2; D is perhaps TRBD1 (6 bases). This CDR3 is 16 amino acids long. Germline V lookup: CDR1 SGHVS, CDR2 FQNEAQ. Between the trimmed V and J ends, which lost 5 bases and 7 bases, there was a span of 20 bases. The CDR3, as DNA: TGTGCCAGCAGCAGAGACCCGCAGGGGAACGTCGGGGAGCTGTTTTTT. Translating it yields CASSRDPQGNVGELFF.

The chain joins TRBV27 to TRBJ2-7; TRBD2 agrees at 7 bases. The germline CDR1 and CDR2 sequences are MNHEY and SMNVEV (reference sequence). The ends lost 3 bases at V and 0 bases at J; junction bases unmatched: 2. The CDR3 totals 14 residues. CDR3 coding DNA: TGTGCCAGCAGTTTTCGCGGGAGCTCCTACGAGCAGTACTTC. It encodes CASSFRGSSYEQYF.

This chain joins TRBV6-5 and TRBJ2-7; 7 bases line up with TRBD1. The ends lost 0 bases at V and 3 bases at J; junction bases unmatched: 2. Germline loops: CDR1 MNHEY, CDR2 SVGAGI. The CDR3 contains 14 residues. The CDR3 sequence: CASSYSRDSYEQYF. The CDR3 region has the DNA TGTGCCAGCAGTTACTCACGGGACAGCTACGAGCAGTACTTC.

CDR3 sequence: CASSLQSGGNNEQFF. As DNA, the CDR3 is TGTGCCAGCAGCTTACAGAGCGGGGGGAACAATGAGCAGTTCTTC. V and J are TRBV7-3 and TRBJ2-1; 9 bases are shared with TRBD2. Germline values: CDR1 SGHTA, CDR2 FQGTGA. The length of the CDR3 is 15 residues. V was pared by 2 bases and J by 5 bases, with 4 bases of the junction left unmatched.